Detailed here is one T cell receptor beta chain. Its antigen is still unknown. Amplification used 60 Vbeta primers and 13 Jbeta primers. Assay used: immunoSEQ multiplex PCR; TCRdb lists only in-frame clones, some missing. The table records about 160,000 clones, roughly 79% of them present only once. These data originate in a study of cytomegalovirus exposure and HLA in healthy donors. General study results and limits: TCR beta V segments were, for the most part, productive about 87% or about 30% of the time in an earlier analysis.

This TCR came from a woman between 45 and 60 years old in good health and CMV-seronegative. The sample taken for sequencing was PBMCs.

CDR3 in DNA: TGTGCCAGCAGTGAAGCAAGGACAGGGTTTTATGGCTACACCTTC. Translating it yields CASSEARTGFYGYTF. The chain uses TRBV6-1 and TRBJ1-2, with 8 bases identical to TRBD1. With V trimmed by 0 bases and J by 5 bases, 5 bases remained unmatched. Germline lookup yields CDR1 MNHNS and CDR2 SASEGT. The CDR3 spans 15 residues.